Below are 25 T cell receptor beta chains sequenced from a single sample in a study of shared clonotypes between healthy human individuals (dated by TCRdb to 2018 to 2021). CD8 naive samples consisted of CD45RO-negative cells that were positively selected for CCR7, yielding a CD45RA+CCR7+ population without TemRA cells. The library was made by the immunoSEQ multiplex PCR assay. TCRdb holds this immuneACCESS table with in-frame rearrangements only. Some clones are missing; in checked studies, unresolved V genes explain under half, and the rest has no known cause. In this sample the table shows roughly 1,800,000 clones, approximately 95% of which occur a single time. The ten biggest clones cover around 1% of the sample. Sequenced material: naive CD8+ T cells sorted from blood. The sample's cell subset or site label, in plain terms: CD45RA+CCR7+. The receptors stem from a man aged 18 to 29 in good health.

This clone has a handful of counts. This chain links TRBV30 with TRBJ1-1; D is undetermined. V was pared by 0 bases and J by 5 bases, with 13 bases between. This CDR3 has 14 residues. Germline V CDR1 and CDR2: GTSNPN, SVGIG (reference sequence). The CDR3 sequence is CAWSVSVFVTEAFF. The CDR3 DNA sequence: TGTGCCTGGAGTGTATCGGTCTTCGTAACTGAAGCTTTCTTT.

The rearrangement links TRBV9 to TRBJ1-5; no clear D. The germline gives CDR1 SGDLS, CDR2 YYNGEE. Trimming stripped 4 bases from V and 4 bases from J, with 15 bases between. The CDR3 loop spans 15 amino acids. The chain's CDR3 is CASSPQAGENQPQHF. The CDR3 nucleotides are TGTGCCAGCAGCCCCCAAGCAGGAGAGAATCAGCCCCAGCATTTT. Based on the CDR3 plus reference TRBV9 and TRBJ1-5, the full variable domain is DSGVTQTPKHLITATGQRVTLRCSPRSGDLSVYWYQQSLDQGLQFLIQYYNGEERAKGNILERFSAQQFPDLHSELNLSSLELGDSALYFCASSPQAGENQPQHFGDGTRLSIL.

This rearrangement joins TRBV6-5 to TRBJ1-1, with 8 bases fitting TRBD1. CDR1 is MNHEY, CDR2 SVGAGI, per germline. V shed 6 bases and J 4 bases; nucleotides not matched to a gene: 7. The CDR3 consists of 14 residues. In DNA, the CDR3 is TGTGCCAGCAGACAAGCGACAGGGGTCACTGAAGCTTTCTTT. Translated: CASRQATGVTEAFF.

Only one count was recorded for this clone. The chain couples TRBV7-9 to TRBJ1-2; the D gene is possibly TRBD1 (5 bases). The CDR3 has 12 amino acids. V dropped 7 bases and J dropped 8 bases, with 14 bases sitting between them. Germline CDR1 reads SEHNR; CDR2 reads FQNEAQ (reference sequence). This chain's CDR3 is CASTFGGDGYTF. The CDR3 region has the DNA TGTGCCAGCACCTTCGGGGGGGACGGCTACACCTTC.

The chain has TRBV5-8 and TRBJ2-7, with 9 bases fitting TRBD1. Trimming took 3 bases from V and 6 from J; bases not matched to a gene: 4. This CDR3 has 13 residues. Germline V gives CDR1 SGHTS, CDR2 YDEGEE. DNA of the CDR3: TGTGCCAGCAGCTGGGGGACAGGGTCCGAGCAGTACTTC. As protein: CASSWGTGSEQYF.

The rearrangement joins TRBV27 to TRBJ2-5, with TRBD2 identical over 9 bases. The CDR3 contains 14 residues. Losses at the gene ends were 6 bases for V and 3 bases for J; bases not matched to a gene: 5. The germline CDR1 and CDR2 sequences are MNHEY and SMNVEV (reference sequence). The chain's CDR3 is CASSLVAGEETQYF. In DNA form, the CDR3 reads TGTGCCAGCAGCCTTGTAGCGGGGGAAGAGACCCAGTACTTC.

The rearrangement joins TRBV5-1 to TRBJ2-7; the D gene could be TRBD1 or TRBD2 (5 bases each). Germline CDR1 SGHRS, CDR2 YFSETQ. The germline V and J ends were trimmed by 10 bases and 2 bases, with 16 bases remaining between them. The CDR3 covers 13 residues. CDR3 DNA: TGCGCCGGACGGGACCACATTCCCTACGAGCAGTACTTC. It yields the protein CAGRDHIPYEQYF. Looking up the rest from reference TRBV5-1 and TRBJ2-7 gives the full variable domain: KAGVTQTPRYLIKTRGQQVTLSCSPISGHRSVSWYQQTPGQGLQFLFEYFSETQRNKGNFPGRFSGRQFSNSRSEMNVSTLELGDSALYLCAGRDHIPYEQYFGPGTRLTVT.

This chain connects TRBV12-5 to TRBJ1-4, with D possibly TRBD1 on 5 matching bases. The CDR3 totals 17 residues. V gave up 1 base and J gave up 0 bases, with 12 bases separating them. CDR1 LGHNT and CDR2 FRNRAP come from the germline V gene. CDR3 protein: CASGLEGHTATNEKLFF. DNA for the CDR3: TGTGCTAGTGGTTTGGAGGGGCACACCGCAACTAATGAAAAACTGTTTTTT.

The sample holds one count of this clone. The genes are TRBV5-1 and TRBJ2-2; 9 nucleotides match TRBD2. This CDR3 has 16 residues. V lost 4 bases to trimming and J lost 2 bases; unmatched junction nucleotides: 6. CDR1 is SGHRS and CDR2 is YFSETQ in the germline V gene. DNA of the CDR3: TGCGCCAGCAGCGACCTAGCGGGGACCAACACCGGGGAGCTGTTTTTT. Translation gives CASSDLAGTNTGELFF.

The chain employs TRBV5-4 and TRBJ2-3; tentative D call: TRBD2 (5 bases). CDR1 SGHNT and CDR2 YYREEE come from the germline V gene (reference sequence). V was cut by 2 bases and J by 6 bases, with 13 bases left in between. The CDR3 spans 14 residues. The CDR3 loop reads CASSFFLGGDTQYF. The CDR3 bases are TGTGCCAGCAGCTTCTTTCTAGGAGGCGATACGCAGTATTTT.

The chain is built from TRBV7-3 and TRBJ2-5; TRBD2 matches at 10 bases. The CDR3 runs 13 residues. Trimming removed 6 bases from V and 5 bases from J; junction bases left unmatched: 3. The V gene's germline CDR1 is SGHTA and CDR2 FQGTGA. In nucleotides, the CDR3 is TGTGCCAGCAGTCCTAGCGGGGGTGAGACCCAGTACTTC. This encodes CASSPSGGETQYF.

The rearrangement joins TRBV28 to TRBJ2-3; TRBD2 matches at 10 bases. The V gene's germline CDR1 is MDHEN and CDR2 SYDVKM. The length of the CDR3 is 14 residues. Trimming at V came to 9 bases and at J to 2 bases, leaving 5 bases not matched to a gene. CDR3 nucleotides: TGTGCCAGTACACTAGCGGGGTCCACAGATACGCAGTATTTT. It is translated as CASTLAGSTDTQYF.

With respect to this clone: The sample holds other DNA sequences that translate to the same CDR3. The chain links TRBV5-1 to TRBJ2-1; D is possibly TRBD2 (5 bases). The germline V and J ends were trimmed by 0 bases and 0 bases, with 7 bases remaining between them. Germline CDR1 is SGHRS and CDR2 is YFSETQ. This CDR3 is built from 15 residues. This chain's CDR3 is CASSLEGASYNEQFF. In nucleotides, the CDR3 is TGCGCCAGCAGCTTGGAGGGAGCCTCCTACAATGAGCAGTTCTTC.

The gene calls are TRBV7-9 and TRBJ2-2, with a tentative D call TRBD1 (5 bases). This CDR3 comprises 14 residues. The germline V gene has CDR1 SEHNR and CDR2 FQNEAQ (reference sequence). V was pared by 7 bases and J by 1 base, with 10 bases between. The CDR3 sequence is CASTLGENTGELFF. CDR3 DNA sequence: TGTGCCAGCACCCTAGGGGAGAACACCGGGGAGCTGTTTTTT.

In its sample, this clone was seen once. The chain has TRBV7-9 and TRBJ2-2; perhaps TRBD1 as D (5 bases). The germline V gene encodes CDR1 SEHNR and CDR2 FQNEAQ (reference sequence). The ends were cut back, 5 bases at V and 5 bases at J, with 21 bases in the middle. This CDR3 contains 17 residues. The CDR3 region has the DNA TGTGCCAGCAGCCAGATAATGCCCGGTACAGGTACCGGGGAGCTGTTTTTT. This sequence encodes CASSQIMPGTGTGELFF.

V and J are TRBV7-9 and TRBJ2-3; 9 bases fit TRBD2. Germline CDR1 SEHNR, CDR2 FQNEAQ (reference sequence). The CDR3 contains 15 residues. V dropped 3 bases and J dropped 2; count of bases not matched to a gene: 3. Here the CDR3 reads CASSFRLAATDTQYF. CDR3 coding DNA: TGTGCCAGCAGCTTCCGACTAGCGGCCACAGATACGCAGTATTTT.

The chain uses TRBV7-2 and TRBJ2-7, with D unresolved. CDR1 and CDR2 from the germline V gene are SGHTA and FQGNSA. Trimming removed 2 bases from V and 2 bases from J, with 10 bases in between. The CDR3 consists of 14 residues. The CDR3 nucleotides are TGTGCCAGCAGCTTAACTTGGTCAGCCTACGAGCAGTACTTC. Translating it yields CASSLTWSAYEQYF.

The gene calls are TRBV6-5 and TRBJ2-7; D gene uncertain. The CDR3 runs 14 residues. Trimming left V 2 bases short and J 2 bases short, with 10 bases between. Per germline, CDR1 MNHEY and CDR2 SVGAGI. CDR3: CASSYMAKPYEQYF. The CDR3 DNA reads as TGTGCCAGCAGTTACATGGCAAAACCCTACGAGCAGTACTTC.

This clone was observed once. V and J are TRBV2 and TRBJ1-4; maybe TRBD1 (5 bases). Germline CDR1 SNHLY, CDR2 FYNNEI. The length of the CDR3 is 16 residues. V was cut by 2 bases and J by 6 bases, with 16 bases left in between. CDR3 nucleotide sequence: TGTGCCAGCAGTGAAATTTCGGGGGGTGAAGATGAAAAACTGTTTTTT. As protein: CASSEISGGEDEKLFF.

This chain's CDR3 is CASSIAAYYPGLEPYNSPLHF. CDR3 in DNA: TGTGCCAGTAGTATAGCCGCTTACTACCCGGGACTCGAACCCTATAATTCACCCCTCCACTTT. The chain carries TRBV19 and TRBJ1-6, with TRBD1 as a possible D gene (5 bases). The CDR3 runs 21 residues. V lost 1 base and J 2 bases, leaving 24 bases between the germline ends. Germline CDR1 reads LNHDA; CDR2 reads SQIVND (reference sequence).

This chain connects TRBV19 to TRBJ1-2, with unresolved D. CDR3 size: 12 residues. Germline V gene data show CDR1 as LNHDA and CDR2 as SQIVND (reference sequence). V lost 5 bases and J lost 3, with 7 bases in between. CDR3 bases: TGTGCCAGTAGTCCCGTAGACTATGGCTACACCTTC. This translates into CASSPVDYGYTF.

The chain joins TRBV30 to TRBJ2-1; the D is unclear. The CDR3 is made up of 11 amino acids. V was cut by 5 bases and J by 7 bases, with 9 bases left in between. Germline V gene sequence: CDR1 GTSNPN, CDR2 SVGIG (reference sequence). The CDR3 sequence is CAWATTNEQFF. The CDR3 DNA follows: TGTGCCTGGGCCACTACAAATGAGCAGTTCTTC.

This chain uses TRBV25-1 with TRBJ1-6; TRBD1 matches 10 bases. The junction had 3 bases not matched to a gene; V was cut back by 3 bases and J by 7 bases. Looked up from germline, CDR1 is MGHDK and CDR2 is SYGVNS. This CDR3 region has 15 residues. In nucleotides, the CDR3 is TGTGCCAGCAGTGACCGGACAGGGGGAAATTCACCCCTCCACTTT. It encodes CASSDRTGGNSPLHF. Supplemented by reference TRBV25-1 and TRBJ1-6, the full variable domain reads EADIYQTPRYLVIGTGKKITLECSQTMGHDKMYWYQQDPGMELHLIHYSYGVNSTEKGDLSSESTVSRIRTEHFPLTLESARPSHTSQYLCASSDRTGGNSPLHFGNGTRLTVT.

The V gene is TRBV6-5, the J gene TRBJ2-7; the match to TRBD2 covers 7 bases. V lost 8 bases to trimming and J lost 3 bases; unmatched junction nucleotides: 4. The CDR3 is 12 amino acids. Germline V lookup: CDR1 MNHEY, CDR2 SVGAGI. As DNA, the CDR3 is TGTGCCAGCGGGGGAGGGAGCTACGAGCAGTACTTC. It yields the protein CASGGGSYEQYF.

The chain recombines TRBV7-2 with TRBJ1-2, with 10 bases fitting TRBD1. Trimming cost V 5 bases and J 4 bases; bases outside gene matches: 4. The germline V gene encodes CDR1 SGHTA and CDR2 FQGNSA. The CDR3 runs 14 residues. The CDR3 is CASSVRDRGYGYTF. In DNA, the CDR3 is TGTGCCAGCAGCGTCCGGGACAGGGGCTATGGCTACACCTTC. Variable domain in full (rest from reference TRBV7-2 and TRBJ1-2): GAGVSQSPSNKVTEKGKDVELRCDPISGHTALYWYRQSLGQGLEFLIYFQGNSAPDKSGLPSDRFSAERTGGSVSTLTIQRTQQEDSAVYLCASSVRDRGYGYTFGSGTRLTVV.